This T cell receptor beta chain was documented in a study of memory CD4+ T cells and cytomegalovirus serostatus. Study outcomes and limitations: About 40% of the roughly 160 known CMV-associated TCRbeta sequences appeared in CD4+ memory. A US-trained random forest predicted CMV serostatus with median AUC roughly 0.91.

On this clone itself: Its antigen remains unidentified.

Profiled with immunoSEQ multiplex PCR; TCRdb holds only in-frame clones, not every one. The table lists 45,000 to 65,000 clones, about four fifths of them singletons. The CDR3 covers 16 residues. The V gene lost 2 bases and the J gene lost 2 bases, with 14 bases spanning the gap. CDR1 is SGHAT and CDR2 is FQNNGV in the germline V gene. Single viable CD3+CD4+CD8-CD45RO+ cells were sorted as the memory CD4+ T cells. Serostatus was set by detecting CMV pp150, pp28, p38, p52 IgG. This clonotype was obtained from an adult in good health and CMV-seropositive. Material: memory CD4+ T cells from blood. V and J are TRBV11-2 and TRBJ2-3, with D possibly matching TRBD2 (6 bases). This chain's CDR3 is CASSLSLAGLTDTQYF. In DNA form, the CDR3 reads TGTGCCAGCAGCTTAAGCCTCGCGGGACTCACAGATACGCAGTATTTT.